This T cell receptor beta chain is from a study of blood T cell repertoires in COVID-19 (dated by TCRdb to 2020 to 2022). Broadly, across the study: Samples from collaborators originated in the United States, Italy and Spain and spanned both the acute and convalescent phases of COVID-19. The dataset comprised deeply sampled blood TCRbeta repertoires from subjects exposed to, actively infected with, or recovered from COVID-19. Samples came from the ongoing ImmuneRACE study (first 160 participants) plus 1,254 subjects from 6 global collaborators. A freely available public database, intended as a resource for researchers studying the immune response to SARS-CoV-2, is where the repertoires were released. Sample metadata almost always included a de-identified subject ID, COVID-19 status, age in years and sex. Where HLA class I and class II types were available, the types were taken from metadata supplied by the sample provider, not from assay-based typing. The material from the prospective study consisted of cDNA or gDNA derived from T cells, B-cell-depleted T cells, or PBMCs. Study-wide findings and limitations: How much clinical and demographic metadata was included differed by source and by participant, and the metadata was provided uncurated.

Details on this clone: The target of this receptor is not known. One base away there is no much larger clone; base qualities are not given.

The immunoSEQ Assay, a bias-controlled multiplex PCR, was used to amplify TCRbeta CDR3 regions from genomic DNA. The original pipeline was this. The number of nucleated cells in each sample was estimated from the amplification of reference gene primers within the assay. To quantify the absolute abundance of each unique TCRbeta CDR3 rearrangement, sequence reads were collapsed and filtered. For each sample, productive Simpson clonality was calculated by taking the square root of Simpson's diversity index across productive rearrangements. The immuneACCESS repertoire file appears here via TCRdb, limited to in-frame rearrangements. These files lack a portion of the clones; in checked studies, under half of the deficit traces to unresolved V genes, and the cause of the others is not known. V, J and clone size were drawn from that table, and D and trimming were deduced from the DNA. Present in this sample are 200,000 to 250,000 clones, approximately 90% of which were seen just once. About a tenth of the sample is taken by the ten largest.

At one collaborating source in Seattle, patients were enrolled during active infection and were followed longitudinally through the course of disease. Collaborating institutions collected whole blood in K2EDTA tubes following their own protocols. For TCRbeta analysis, collaborators shipped samples as frozen whole blood, isolated PBMCs, or DNA extracted from either of those sample types. The junction carries 13 bases between V and J, which are trimmed by 1 base and 4 bases respectively. Including cysteine and phenylalanine, the CDR3 has 16 amino acids. CDR3 DNA only is kept here, 48 bases in frame from base 1. CDR1 and CDR2, looked up from the germline V gene, are LGHNT and FRNRAP.

The chain employs TRBV12-5 and TRBJ1-4, with the identity of the D gene unclear. Input material: peripheral blood. This receptor was taken from a woman in her forties or fifties with COVID-19, enrolled during active disease. The CDR3 protein sequence reads: CASGLAQPGINEKLFF. DNA sequence: TGTGCTAGTGGTTTGGCACAACCGGGAATTAATGAAAAACTGTTTTTT.